This TCR beta chain was sequenced for a study of blood T cells in healthy people across ages. Alongside a J-beta primer mix, a sample-barcoded 5' primer served in a second PCR lasting roughly 7 to 12 cycles. Each CDR3 protein is one row after TCRdb ran MiXCR on the 5' RACE reads. The sample records approximately 800,000 distinct CDR3 sequences, 62% being singletons. For this clonotype: Antigen specificity is unknown.

Broader study findings: Naive and antigen-experienced cells were not separated, limiting conclusive comparison. With naive T cell percentage, TCR beta diversity showed a strong correlation.

Germline V CDR1 and CDR2: SGDLS, YYNGEE. V lost 4 bases and J lost 5, with 10 bases in between. The length of the CDR3 is 13 residues. The clonotype comes from a man aged 25-45 years in good health. Sequencing was performed on blood. The chain recombines TRBV9 with TRBJ2-4; D remains unclear. The CDR3 coding sequence is TGTGCCAGCAGCAAACGCTCCGAAAACATTCAGTACTTC. Encoded protein: CASSKRSENIQYF.